This entry lists 29 T cell receptor beta chains sequenced from one sample in a study of blood T cell repertoires in COVID-19. Sequencing was performed with immunoSEQ multiplex PCR; in TCRdb, only in-frame clones are kept and a portion is missing. The sample records around 130,000 clones, 84% being singletons. The sequenced material came from PBMCs or T cells enriched from blood (not recorded which). Every receptor here comes from a woman aged 25-40 years who had recovered from COVID-19.

The rearrangement uses TRBV9 and TRBJ2-2; no clear D. The CDR3 consists of 17 residues. CDR1 is SGDLS and CDR2 is YYNGEE in the germline V gene. The V end lost 2 bases, the J end lost 0 bases, and 14 bases lay between the germline ends. The CDR3 sequence is CASSVVLVGANTGELFF. The CDR3 bases are TGTGCCAGCAGCGTTGTCTTGGTTGGAGCGAACACCGGGGAGCTGTTTTTT.

This chain joins TRBV28 and TRBJ1-4; 9 bases align to TRBD1. V gave up 5 bases and J gave up 7 bases; unmatched junction bases: 14. The CDR3 length is 17 residues. Germline-derived CDR1 and CDR2 are MDHEN and SYDVKM. This chain's CDR3 is CASSRLSNRGRGEKLFF. CDR3 DNA sequence: TGTGCCAGCAGTCGATTATCTAACAGGGGGCGCGGTGAAAAACTGTTTTTT.

The chain is built from TRBV2 and TRBJ1-4, with D unclear. In germline, CDR1 is SNHLY, CDR2 FYNNEI. V dropped 11 bases and J dropped 0 bases, with 13 bases sitting between them. The CDR3 is 14 amino acids. CDR3 protein: CASNWAATNEKLFF. DNA of the CDR3: TGTGCCTCCAATTGGGCAGCAACTAATGAAAAACTGTTTTTT. Full variable domain (missing parts from reference TRBV2 and TRBJ1-4): EPEVTQTPSHQVTQMGQEVILRCVPISNHLYFYWYRQILGQKVEFLVSFYNNEISEKSEIFDDQFSVERPDGSNFTLKIRSTKLEDSAMYFCASNWAATNEKLFFGSGTQLSVL.

This clone has a single count. This chain links TRBV18 with TRBJ1-3; D possibly corresponds to TRBD1 (5 bases). V was cut by 0 bases and J by 1 base, with 10 bases left in between. The germline V gene encodes CDR1 KGHSH and CDR2 LQKENI. This CDR3 comprises 16 residues. CDR3 coding DNA: TGTGCCAGCTCACCACCGGTGGGGCTGTCTGGAAACACCATATATTTT. The encoded protein is CASSPPVGLSGNTIYF. The variable domain in full, with the rest retrieved from reference TRBV18 and TRBJ1-3, is NAGVMQNPRHLVRRRGQEARLRCSPMKGHSHVYWYRQLPEEGLKFMVYLQKENIIDESGMPKERFSAEFPKEGPSILRIQQVVRGDSAAYFCASSPPVGLSGNTIYFGEGSWLTVV.

This clone occurred a few times. DNA for the CDR3: TGTGCCAGCAGCTTGGCGGGTACCCGACCCTCACCCCTCCACTTT. It specifies CASSLAGTRPSPLHF. The chain joins TRBV5-4 to TRBJ1-6, with unresolved D. V was trimmed by 0 bases and J by 10 bases, leaving 14 bases between them. In germline, CDR1 is SGHNT, CDR2 YYREEE (reference sequence). This CDR3 is built from 15 residues.

This clone appeared a single time. The rearrangement links TRBV4-3 to TRBJ2-5; 13 bases line up with TRBD2. J was trimmed by 5 bases and V by 4 bases; bases with no gene match: 13. The CDR3 is 18 residues long. Per the germline V gene, CDR1 is LGHNA and CDR2 is YSLEER. The CDR3 region is CASSLRTSGSWSVETQYF. The CDR3 DNA reads TGCGCCAGCAGCCTAAGGACTAGCGGGAGCTGGTCGGTTGAGACCCAGTACTTC.

This rearrangement joins TRBV19 to TRBJ2-2; 11 nucleotides match TRBD2. The CDR3 contains 13 residues. Trimming cost V 10 bases and J 5 bases; bases outside gene matches: 3. The germline gives CDR1 LNHDA, CDR2 SQIVND (reference sequence). CDR3: CAIRTSGTGELFF. CDR3 bases: TGTGCCATTAGGACTAGCGGGACCGGGGAGCTGTTTTTT.

This chain connects TRBV4-3 to TRBJ2-6; D is ambiguous. CDR1 and CDR2 from the germline V gene are LGHNA and YSLEER. This CDR3 is built from 17 residues. Between the trimmed V and J ends, which lost 2 bases and 0 bases, there was a span of 11 bases. The CDR3 is CASSQTPRVSGANVLTF. DNA for the CDR3: TGCGCCAGCAGCCAAACCCCTCGGGTCTCTGGGGCCAACGTCCTGACTTTC.

Turning to this clone: This sample also contains other DNA sequences that code for the same CDR3. V gene TRBV10-3 combines with J gene TRBJ1-4; 7 bases agree with TRBD1. J was trimmed by 3 bases and V by 8 bases; bases with no gene match: 6. The germline CDR1 and CDR2 sequences are ENHRY and SYGVKD. This CDR3 comprises 14 residues. In DNA, the CDR3 is TGTGCCATCTCTCCGGGACAGTCTAATGAAAAACTGTTTTTT. Its translation: CAISPGQSNEKLFF.

This clone was seen only once. The chain carries TRBV25-1 and TRBJ2-5, with TRBD2 identical over 8 bases. Germline CDR1 reads MGHDK; CDR2 reads SYGVNS. V lost 5 bases, J lost 3 bases, and 5 bases stayed unmatched. The CDR3 has 14 residues. The CDR3 bases are TGTGCCAGCAGTTCCCAGCGGGGGAAAGAGACCCAGTACTTC. This translates into CASSSQRGKETQYF. The whole variable domain, remainder taken from reference TRBV25-1 and TRBJ2-5, is EADIYQTPRYLVIGTGKKITLECSQTMGHDKMYWYQQDPGMELHLIHYSYGVNSTEKGDLSSESTVSRIRTEHFPLTLESARPSHTSQYLCASSSQRGKETQYFGPGTRLLVL.

The gene calls are TRBV5-4 and TRBJ2-3; a weak D match, TRBD2 (5 bases). The CDR3 sequence is 15 residues long. V dropped 1 base and J dropped 0 bases, with 9 bases sitting between them. Germline V gene data show CDR1 as SGHNT and CDR2 as YYREEE (reference sequence). CDR3 sequence reads: CASSLHGISTDTQYF. The DNA for the CDR3 is TGTGCCAGCAGCTTGCACGGGATCAGCACAGATACGCAGTATTTT.

The chain couples TRBV18 to TRBJ2-7; no reliable D call. The CDR3 extends over 14 amino acids. Deletions cut 3 bases from V and 10 bases from J, with 19 bases between. Germline V lookup: CDR1 KGHSH, CDR2 LQKENI. The CDR3 sequence: CASSPHINYDRQYF. CDR3 DNA sequence: TGTGCCAGCTCACCCCATATCAACTACGATCGACAGTACTTC. Looking up the rest from reference TRBV18 and TRBJ2-7 gives the full variable domain: NAGVMQNPRHLVRRRGQEARLRCSPMKGHSHVYWYRQLPEEGLKFMVYLQKENIIDESGMPKERFSAEFPKEGPSILRIQQVVRGDSAAYFCASSPHINYDRQYFGPGTRLTVT.

With regard to this clone: Germline and junction disagree at one end, which may indicate a read error. This chain links TRBV27 with TRBJ1-4, with a tentative D call TRBD1 (5 bases). The CDR3 runs to 15 residues. From germline, CDR1 is MNHEY and CDR2 SMNVEV (reference sequence). The CDR3 protein is CASSLWGGANEKLFF. In DNA, the CDR3 is TGTGCCAGCAGTTTATGGGGGGGAGCTAATGAAAAGCTGTTTTTT.

The CDR3 reads CASSFSRTSTDTQYF. CDR3 coding DNA: TGTGCCAGCAGCTTTAGCCGCACAAGCACAGATACGCAGTATTTT. V and J are TRBV7-2 and TRBJ2-3; D is uncertain. The germline V gene encodes CDR1 SGHTA and CDR2 FQGNSA. Trimming took 3 bases from V and 0 from J, leaving 10 bases between them. CDR3 length: 15 amino acids.

The genes are TRBV28 and TRBJ2-6, with D possibly TRBD1 on 5 matching bases. Germline CDR1 is MDHEN and CDR2 is SYDVKM. V was trimmed by 7 bases and J by 2 bases, leaving 12 bases between them. The CDR3 length is 15 residues. The CDR3 region is CASNLRGTGANVLTF. The CDR3 region has the DNA TGTGCCAGCAATCTTAGGGGAACTGGGGCCAACGTCCTGACTTTC.

This clone showed up just a few times. Here the CDR3 reads CASSRGTRGGELFF. CDR3 DNA sequence: TGTGCCAGCAGTCGGGGGACCCGAGGCGGGGAGCTGTTTTTT. The rearrangement joins TRBV27 to TRBJ2-2; D is perhaps TRBD2 (6 bases). This CDR3 is 14 amino acids long. Germline V CDR1 and CDR2: MNHEY, SMNVEV (reference sequence). Trimming took off 5 bases at V and 7 bases at J, with 14 bases between the two ends.

This chain connects TRBV7-8 to TRBJ2-5; D perhaps matches TRBD2 (5 bases). V was cut by 4 bases and J by 5 bases, with 14 bases left in between. CDR1 SGHVS and CDR2 FQNEAQ come from the germline V gene. The CDR3 contains 14 residues. The CDR3 here is CASSSAEVVETQYF. The DNA for the CDR3 is TGTGCCAGCAGCTCAGCGGAGGTAGTGGAGACCCAGTACTTC.

The chain couples TRBV4-1 to TRBJ2-7; the match to TRBD2 covers 9 bases. Germline-derived CDR1 and CDR2 are MGHRA and YSYEKL. CDR3 size: 14 residues. Trimming removed 7 bases from V and 0 bases from J; junction bases left unmatched: 4. CDR3 protein: CASKRLADSYEQYF. The CDR3 DNA reads as TGCGCCAGCAAACGACTAGCGGACTCCTACGAGCAGTACTTC.

The J gene is TRBJ1-5, the V gene TRBV29-1; TRBD1 agrees at 12 bases. CDR3 length: 15 amino acids. Germline CDR1 is SQVTM and CDR2 is ANQGSEA. The ends lost 6 bases at V and 7 bases at J; junction bases unmatched: 10. In DNA, the CDR3 is TGCAGCGTCGGTGGGACAGGGGGCGCGGGCCAGCCCCAGCATTTT. Translated: CSVGGTGGAGQPQHF.

There are a few counts of this clone. The chain is built from TRBV4-2 and TRBJ1-3; 9 bases agree with TRBD1. The CDR3 length is 16 residues. Germline V gives CDR1 LGHNA, CDR2 YNFKEQ. Germline trimming cut 5 bases from V and 2 bases from J; bases unmatched to any gene: 7. The CDR3 protein is CASSGRTGAAGNTIYF. Written as DNA, the CDR3 is TGTGCCAGCAGCGGACGGACAGGGGCCGCTGGAAACACCATATATTTT.

The chain employs TRBV19 and TRBJ2-3; 13 nucleotides agree with TRBD2. CDR1 is LNHDA and CDR2 is SQIVND in the germline V gene (reference sequence). V shed 1 base, J shed 1 base, and the junction held 5 bases outside the gene matches. CDR3 length equals 18 residues. CDR3 in amino acids: CASSIGLAGGGGTDTQYF. In DNA form, the CDR3 reads TGTGCCAGTAGTATAGGACTAGCGGGAGGTGGTGGCACAGATACGCAGTATTTT.

This clone was picked up one time. Written as DNA, the CDR3 is TGTGCCAGCAGTGTACGCTACAGGGACACTGAAGCTTTCTTT. This sequence encodes CASSVRYRDTEAFF. J is TRBJ1-1 and V is TRBV27; perhaps TRBD1 as D (6 bases). CDR3 length: 14 amino acids. Deletions cut 5 bases from V and 3 bases from J, with 13 bases between. Germline CDR1 and CDR2: MNHEY and SMNVEV (reference sequence).

This clone occurred a few times. The chain has TRBV4-1 and TRBJ2-1; 8 bases are a match to TRBD2. The CDR3 length is 18 residues. Germline V gene sequence: CDR1 MGHRA, CDR2 YSYEKL. Germline trimming cut 3 bases from V and 7 bases from J; bases unmatched to any gene: 17. In DNA, the CDR3 is TGCGCCAGCAGCCACGCCGGGTACGGGGGGGGTGATAGGAATGAGCAGTTCTTC. It is translated as CASSHAGYGGGDRNEQFF.

The chain combines TRBV25-1 with TRBJ1-6, with D perhaps TRBD1 (5 bases). Germline lookup yields CDR1 MGHDK and CDR2 SYGVNS. The V end was cut by 3 bases, the J end by 10 bases, with 25 bases between. This CDR3 is built from 18 residues. The chain's CDR3 is CASSDSGAGYLGRSPLHF. CDR3 in DNA: TGTGCCAGCAGTGACTCCGGGGCGGGGTACTTGGGGAGGTCACCCCTCCACTTT.

The chain recombines TRBV7-8 with TRBJ1-3; D is possibly TRBD1 (5 bases). This CDR3 region has 17 residues. CDR1 and CDR2 (germline): SGHVS, FQNEAQ. V was shortened by 5 bases and J by 2 bases, with 19 bases between the two germline ends. The CDR3 reads CASSLGGRMATGNTIYF. The CDR3 DNA reads as TGTGCCAGCAGCCTCGGGGGTAGGATGGCGACTGGAAACACCATATATTTT.

V and J are TRBV7-8 and TRBJ2-7, with D maybe TRBD1 (5 bases). Germline V gene sequence: CDR1 SGHVS, CDR2 FQNEAQ. Trimming pared 5 bases from V and 3 bases from J, leaving 14 bases between. The CDR3 totals 14 residues. The CDR3 DNA follows: TGTGCCAGCAGCACGATGACAGCCGTCTACGAGCAGTACTTC. Translated, it gives CASSTMTAVYEQYF.

The genes are TRBV29-1 and TRBJ2-4, with D tentatively TRBD2 (6 bases). V was shortened by 1 base and J by 0 bases, with 16 bases between the two germline ends. Germline V gene lookup returns CDR1 SQVTM and CDR2 ANQGSEA. This CDR3 is built from 17 residues. The CDR3 reads CSVEVYGAGLAKNIQYF. CDR3 DNA sequence: TGCAGCGTTGAAGTATATGGGGCGGGGCTAGCCAAAAACATTCAGTACTTC.

This clone appeared a few times. The V and J genes are TRBV7-2 and TRBJ2-7; D possibly corresponds to TRBD2 (5 bases). CDR1 SGHTA and CDR2 FQGNSA come from the germline V gene. CDR3 length: 14 residues. V was shortened by 1 base and J by 7 bases, with 14 bases between the two germline ends. The CDR3 spells CASSLVGFGVEQYF. The CDR3 DNA follows: TGTGCCAGCAGCTTAGTGGGTTTCGGGGTGGAGCAGTACTTC.

As for this clone: The junction does not match germline at one end; this may be a read error. The CDR3 coding sequence is TGTGCCAGCAGCACCCAGGACGTCCGGGACATGTCCTTC. The encoded protein is CASSTQDVRDMSF. The chain uses TRBV7-2 and TRBJ2-7; TRBD1 is a possible D gene (6 bases). The CDR3 extends over 13 amino acids. Germline CDR1 and CDR2: SGHTA and FQGNSA.